This T cell receptor (beta chain) was captured by sequencing in a study of metastatic and nonmetastatic thyroid tumors. Study details: Peripheral blood and tumor or nodule samples from malignant and benign thyroid patients were compared. Overall study findings and caveats: In blood and tumor, TCR beta diversity was reportedly significantly higher in malignant thyroid tumors than in benign nodules.

Original processing methods: The study's classifier, a distant-metastasis tool for papillary thyroid cancer, was built using CDR3 differences across clinicopathological groups. MiXCR reprocessed the PCR reads for TCRdb. For this entry, the V and J calls and clone size follow TCRdb and not the study's own pipeline. The data show tens of thousands of clones, with approximately 19% seen just once and roughly 18% held by the top ten. Trimming pared 3 bases from V and 3 bases from J, leaving 12 bases between. The CDR3 loop spans 14 amino acids. Germline lookup yields CDR1 SGHVS and CDR2 FQNEAQ. Among the patients, none had received any treatment before thyroid surgery. In regard to this clone: The target antigen is unknown.

The receptor comes from a female donor with papillary thyroid cancer or a benign thyroid nodule (not recorded which). Some clones in this sample may be carry-over from other donors' samples. The chain links TRBV7-8 to TRBJ2-7, with D unresolved. The sequenced sample was blood. In DNA, the CDR3 is TGTGCCAGCAGCTTTGGTAGCACACGCTACGAGCAGTACTTC. Translating gives CASSFGSTRYEQYF.